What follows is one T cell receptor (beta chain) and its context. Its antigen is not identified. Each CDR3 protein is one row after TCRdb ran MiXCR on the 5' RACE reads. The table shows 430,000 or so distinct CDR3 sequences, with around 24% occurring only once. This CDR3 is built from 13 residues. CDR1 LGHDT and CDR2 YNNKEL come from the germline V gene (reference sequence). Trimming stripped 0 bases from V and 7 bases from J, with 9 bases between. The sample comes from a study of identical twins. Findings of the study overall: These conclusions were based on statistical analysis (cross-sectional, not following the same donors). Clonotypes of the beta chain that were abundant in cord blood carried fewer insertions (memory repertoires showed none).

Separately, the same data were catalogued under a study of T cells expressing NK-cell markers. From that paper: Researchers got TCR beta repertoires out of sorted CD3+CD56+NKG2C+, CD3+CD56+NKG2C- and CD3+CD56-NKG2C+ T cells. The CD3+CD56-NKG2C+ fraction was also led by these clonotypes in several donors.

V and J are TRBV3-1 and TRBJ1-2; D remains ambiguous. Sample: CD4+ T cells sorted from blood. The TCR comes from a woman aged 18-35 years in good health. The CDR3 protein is CASSQEFGGGYTF. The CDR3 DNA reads TGTGCCAGCAGCCAAGAATTCGGCGGTGGCTACACCTTC.